Following are 21 T cell receptor beta chains from one sample sequenced in a study of cytomegalovirus exposure and HLA in healthy donors (dated by TCRdb to about 2017). The method was the immunoSEQ multiplex PCR assay. For the multiplex PCR, a mixture combining 60 forward primers for TCR Vbeta segments and 13 reverse primers for TCR Jbeta segments was used. TCRdb provides this immuneACCESS table in a form limited to in-frame rearrangements. Some clones are lacking; in checked studies, under half of them reflect an unresolved V gene, and why the rest are absent is not known. For this sample the table gives some 80,000 clones, of which 65% to 80% were detected only once. Together, the top ten hold roughly 13% of the sample. Sequenced input: PBMCs. These receptors originate from a human donor in good health.

This clone is a singleton in its sample. The chain combines TRBV9 with TRBJ2-7; TRBD1 aligns across 7 bases. The ends lost 3 bases at V and 0 bases at J; junction bases unmatched: 3. Looked up from germline, CDR1 is SGDLS and CDR2 is YYNGEE. The CDR3 length is 14 residues. This CDR3 is CASSGRDSSYEQYF. The CDR3 DNA follows: TGTGCCAGCAGCGGCCGGGACAGCTCCTACGAGCAGTACTTC.

The chain is built from TRBV7-2 and TRBJ1-5; possible D gene TRBD1, 5 bases. Germline CDR1 is SGHTA and CDR2 is FQGNSA. CDR3 length: 13 residues. Trimming removed 8 bases at V and 2 bases at J, with 10 bases between. The CDR3 DNA is TGTGCCAGCGGACCACAGGGCAATCAGCCCCAGCATTTT. This codes for CASGPQGNQPQHF. The full variable domain, in which reference TRBV7-2 and TRBJ1-5 provide the parts outside the CDR3, is GAGVSQSPSNKVTEKGKDVELRCDPISGHTALYWYRQSLGQGLEFLIYFQGNSAPDKSGLPSDRFSAERTGGSVSTLTIQRTQQEDSAVYLCASGPQGNQPQHFGDGTRLSIL.

The gene calls are TRBV5-1 and TRBJ2-1, with 7 nucleotides matching TRBD2. The junction had 7 bases not matched to a gene; V was cut back by 2 bases and J by 8 bases. Germline CDR1 SGHRS, CDR2 YFSETQ. CDR3 length: 14 residues. CDR3 DNA: TGCGCCAGCAGCTTCGTGGGGGGGTACGATGAGCAGTTCTTC. The encoded protein is CASSFVGGYDEQFF.

This sequence joins TRBV18 and TRBJ2-7; 8 bases are shared with TRBD1. Germline V gives CDR1 KGHSH, CDR2 LQKENI. The CDR3 has 15 amino acids. V lost 5 bases, J lost 5 bases, and 11 bases stayed unmatched. CDR3 in amino acids: CASSFATGDGNEQYF. In DNA, the CDR3 is TGTGCCAGCTCATTCGCGACAGGGGACGGCAACGAGCAGTACTTC.

Only one count was recorded for this clone. The V and J genes are TRBV19 and TRBJ2-7; D unresolved. Per germline, CDR1 LNHDA and CDR2 SQIVND (reference sequence). This CDR3 region has 14 residues. The V end lost 3 bases, the J end lost 0 bases, and 9 bases lay between the germline ends. Here the CDR3 DNA reads TGTGCCAGTAGTATGTTTGGCAGCTCCTACGAGCAGTACTTC. It encodes CASSMFGSSYEQYF. The full variable domain, with the rest looked up from reference TRBV19 and TRBJ2-7, is DGGITQSPKYLFRKEGQNVTLSCEQNLNHDAMYWYRQDPGQGLRLIYYSQIVNDFQKGDIAEGYSVSREKKESFPLTVTSAQKNPTAFYLCASSMFGSSYEQYFGPGTRLTVT.

This clone was counted a single time. The gene calls are TRBV30 and TRBJ2-5; 7 bases are shared with TRBD1. Per germline, CDR1 GTSNPN and CDR2 SVGIG (reference sequence). V trimming: 3 bases; J trimming: 10 bases; junction bases outside the gene matches: 8. CDR3 size: 12 residues. The CDR3 here is CAWSLQGVGQYF. In nucleotides, the CDR3 is TGTGCCTGGAGCCTCCAGGGGGTTGGCCAGTACTTC.

This clone occurred a few times. V usage is TRBV5-6 and J usage is TRBJ1-1; no clear D. Germline V gives CDR1 SGHDT, CDR2 YYEEEE. The CDR3 spans 11 residues. Trimming removed 1 base from V and 7 bases from J, with 5 bases in between. As DNA, the CDR3 is TGTGCCAGCAGCTTGAGAGGTGAAGCTTTCTTT. It translates to CASSLRGEAFF.

The V gene is TRBV9, the J gene TRBJ2-5, with D unclear. Germline CDR1 reads SGDLS; CDR2 reads YYNGEE. This CDR3 is built from 13 residues. V was shortened by 4 bases and J by 3 bases, with 10 bases between the two germline ends. The CDR3 protein is CASSPGSKETQYF. Here the CDR3 DNA reads TGTGCCAGCAGCCCGGGTAGCAAAGAGACCCAGTACTTC.

CDR3 protein: CAWNRGVSYNEQFF. In DNA, the CDR3 is TGTGCATGGAACAGGGGGGTATCGTACAATGAGCAGTTCTTC. The chain is built from TRBV7-9 and TRBJ2-1; 8 bases map to TRBD1. This CDR3 is built from 14 residues. Germline loops: CDR1 SEHNR, CDR2 FQNEAQ (reference sequence).

The CDR3 protein is CASSLDGTSGGKNTGELFF. The CDR3 nucleotides read TGTGCCAGCAGCTTAGACGGGACTAGCGGGGGGAAGAACACCGGGGAGCTGTTTTTT. The genes are TRBV11-3 and TRBJ2-2; 15 nucleotides align to TRBD2. With V trimmed by 0 bases and J by 1 base, 3 bases remained unmatched. The V gene's germline CDR1 is SGHNT and CDR2 YENEEA. The CDR3 covers 19 residues.

The chain couples TRBV5-1 to TRBJ2-5; 11 nucleotides agree with TRBD2. Trimming took 5 bases from V and 5 from J; bases not matched to a gene: 8. Germline V gives CDR1 SGHRS, CDR2 YFSETQ. The length of the CDR3 is 15 residues. The CDR3 DNA reads TGCGCCAGCAGGGGTAGCGGGGGGGCCGAGGAGACCCAGTACTTC. It encodes CASRGSGGAEETQYF.

The chain couples TRBV5-4 to TRBJ1-6; D is undetermined. The CDR3 runs to 14 residues. V gave up 0 bases and J gave up 8 bases, with 9 bases separating them. Germline loops: CDR1 SGHNT, CDR2 YYREEE (reference sequence). The CDR3 reads CASSLDIGDSPLHF. The CDR3 DNA reads TGTGCCAGCAGCTTGGACATTGGTGATTCACCCCTCCACTTT. Together with reference TRBV5-4 and TRBJ1-6, the CDR3 gives the full variable domain: ETGVTQSPTHLIKTRGQQVTLRCSSQSGHNTVSWYQQALGQGPQFIFQYYREEENGRGNFPPRFSGLQFPNYSSELNVNALELDDSALYLCASSLDIGDSPLHFGNGTRLTVT.

The J gene is TRBJ1-4, the V gene TRBV5-1, with no clear D. Germline V gene sequence: CDR1 SGHRS, CDR2 YFSETQ. Between the trimmed V and J ends, which lost 4 bases and 2 bases, there was a span of 15 bases. This CDR3 has 16 amino acids. Here the CDR3 reads CASSLGGAVTNEKLFF. The CDR3 DNA sequence: TGCGCCAGCAGCCTCGGAGGAGCGGTTACTAATGAAAAACTGTTTTTT.

The rearrangement links TRBV7-8 to TRBJ2-3; 8 bases map to TRBD2. CDR3 size: 14 residues. V lost 3 bases, J lost 3 bases, and 2 bases stayed unmatched. The germline CDR1 and CDR2 sequences are SGHVS and FQNEAQ. CDR3 sequence: CASSLSGGTDTQYF. The CDR3 DNA reads as TGTGCCAGCAGCTTGAGCGGGGGAACAGATACGCAGTATTTT.

This rearrangement joins TRBV11-2 to TRBJ2-1, with 8 bases identical to TRBD1. The CDR3 has 15 residues. With 5 bases clipped from V and 9 bases from J, the junction kept 12 bases outside the gene matches. Germline V CDR1 and CDR2: SGHAT, FQNNGV. The CDR3 is CASSVAGQGMSEQFF. In nucleotides, the CDR3 is TGTGCCAGCAGCGTAGCAGGACAGGGTATGAGTGAGCAGTTCTTC. Combining the CDR3 with reference TRBV11-2 and TRBJ2-1 gives the whole variable domain EAGVAQSPRYKIIEKRQSVAFWCNPISGHATLYWYQQILGQGPKLLIQFQNNGVVDDSQLPKDRFSAERLKGVDSTLKIQPAKLEDSAVYLCASSVAGQGMSEQFFGPGTRLTVL.

This clone was detected only once. The chain couples TRBV27 to TRBJ2-7, with TRBD2 identical over 9 bases. Germline lookup yields CDR1 MNHEY and CDR2 SMNVEV (reference sequence). J gave up 3 bases and V 6 bases, and 12 bases lay outside the gene matches. The CDR3 runs to 16 residues. CDR3 residues: CASSHGYSGGLYEQYF. The CDR3 coding sequence is TGTGCCAGCAGCCATGGGTATAGCGGGGGACTCTACGAGCAGTACTTC.

This chain links TRBV7-9 with TRBJ2-6, with D possibly being TRBD1 (5 bases). V was cut by 5 bases and J by 4 bases, with 9 bases left in between. Germline CDR1 reads SEHNR; CDR2 reads FQNEAQ (reference sequence). The CDR3 length is 14 residues. CDR3: CASSPQGGANVLTF. The CDR3 bases are TGTGCCAGCAGCCCCCAGGGAGGGGCCAACGTCCTGACTTTC.

The chain has TRBV19 and TRBJ2-2; 8 bases line up with TRBD1. Germline loops: CDR1 LNHDA, CDR2 SQIVND (reference sequence). The length of the CDR3 is 13 residues. The ends lost 9 bases at V and 4 bases at J; junction bases unmatched: 4. The CDR3 is CASRTGFTGELFF. CDR3 nucleotides: TGTGCCAGCCGGACAGGGTTCACCGGGGAGCTGTTTTTT.

The chain combines TRBV5-1 with TRBJ2-2, with 11 bases identical to TRBD1. V shed 6 bases, J shed 6 bases, and the junction held 4 bases outside the gene matches. The CDR3 has 14 residues. CDR1 and CDR2 (germline): SGHRS, YFSETQ. The CDR3 is CASTGGQGAGELFF. The DNA of the CDR3 is TGCGCCAGCACCGGGGGACAGGGGGCCGGGGAGCTGTTTTTT.

The J gene is TRBJ2-7, the V gene TRBV4-2; D may be TRBD2 (6 bases). CDR3 length: 17 residues. Germline-derived CDR1 and CDR2 are LGHNA and YNFKEQ. Trimming took off 4 bases at V and 3 bases at J, with 22 bases between the two ends. The CDR3 loop is CASSPTFVRAAGYEQYF. The DNA of the CDR3 is TGTGCCAGCAGCCCAACTTTTGTCCGAGCAGCGGGCTACGAGCAGTACTTC.

The V and J genes are TRBV6-1 and TRBJ2-7; D ambiguous. The germline V and J ends were trimmed by 6 bases and 13 bases, with 13 bases remaining between them. Germline CDR1 is MNHNS and CDR2 is SASEGT. This CDR3 is built from 10 residues. For the CDR3, the DNA is TGTGCCAGCAGCGAAAGCCCTTTTTACTTC. This codes for CASSESPFYF.